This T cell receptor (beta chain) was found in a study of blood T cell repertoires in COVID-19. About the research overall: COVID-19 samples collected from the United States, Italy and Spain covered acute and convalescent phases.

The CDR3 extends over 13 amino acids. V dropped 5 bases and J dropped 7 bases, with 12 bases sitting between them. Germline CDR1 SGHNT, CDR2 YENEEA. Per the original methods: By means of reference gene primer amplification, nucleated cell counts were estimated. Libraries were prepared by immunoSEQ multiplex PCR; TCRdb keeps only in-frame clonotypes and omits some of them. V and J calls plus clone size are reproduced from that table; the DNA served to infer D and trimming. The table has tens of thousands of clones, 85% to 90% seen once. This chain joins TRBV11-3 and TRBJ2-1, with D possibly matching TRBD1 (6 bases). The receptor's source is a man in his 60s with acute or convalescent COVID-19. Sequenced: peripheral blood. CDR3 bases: TGTGCCAGCAGCGCCTCAGGGGAAAATGAGCAGTTCTTC. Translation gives CASSASGENEQFF.